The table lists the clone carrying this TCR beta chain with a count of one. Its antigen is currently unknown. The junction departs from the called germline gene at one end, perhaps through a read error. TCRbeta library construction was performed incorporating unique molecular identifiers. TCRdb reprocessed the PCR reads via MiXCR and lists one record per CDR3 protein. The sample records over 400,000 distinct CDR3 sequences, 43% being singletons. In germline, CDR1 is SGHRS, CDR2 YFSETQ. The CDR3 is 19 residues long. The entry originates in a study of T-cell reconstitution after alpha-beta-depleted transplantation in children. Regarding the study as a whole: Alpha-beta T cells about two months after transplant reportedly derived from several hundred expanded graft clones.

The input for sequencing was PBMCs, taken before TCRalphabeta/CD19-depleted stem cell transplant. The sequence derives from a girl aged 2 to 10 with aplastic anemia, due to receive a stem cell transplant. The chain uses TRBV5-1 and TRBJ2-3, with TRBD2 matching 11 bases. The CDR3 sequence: CASRLGLPSGGPLTDTQYF. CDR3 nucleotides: TGCGCCAGCAGGTTGGGACTACCTAGCGGGGGGCCTCTCACAGATACGCAGTATTTT. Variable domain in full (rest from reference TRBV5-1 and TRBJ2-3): KAGVTQTPRYLIKTRGQQVTLSCSPISGHRSVSWYQQTPGQGLQFLFEYFSETQRNKGNFPGRFSGRQFSNSRSEMNVSTLELGDSALYLCASRLGLPSGGPLTDTQYFGPGTRLTVL.